Detailed here is one T cell receptor beta chain. Its specificity is unknown. Only in-frame clones appear in the TCRdb table, and some are missing; sequencing was by immunoSEQ multiplex PCR. The table lists 130,000 to 150,000 clones, about 87% of them singletons, with more than 5.5% in the top ten. This record comes from a study of T cell responses to AZD1222 COVID-19 vaccine. Study findings and constraints: Spike-specific TCR repertoires showed rising breadth and depth after two AZD1222 doses. Just six or seven AZD1222 recipients tested seropositive at baseline. Sampled repertoires all dated from after the peak T cell response. Targeting of unmutated variant regions was reportedly seen in nearly half of spike-specific TCRs.

V shed 3 bases, J shed 6 bases, and the junction held 4 bases outside the gene matches. CDR1 is LNHDA and CDR2 is SQIVND in the germline V gene (reference sequence). The CDR3 covers 14 residues. The chain combines TRBV19 with TRBJ2-7; the match to TRBD1 covers 11 bases. The sequencing used peripheral blood, collected on day 0 of AZD1222 vaccination. This TCR was recovered from an adult in good health. The CDR3 DNA follows: TGTGCCAGTAGTATCGGACAGGGGGCGCGCGAGCAGTACTTC. Its protein product is CASSIGQGAREQYF.